These 2 T cell receptor beta chains were all obtained from the same sample, sequenced in a study of shared clonotypes between healthy human individuals. Only in-frame clones appear in the TCRdb table, and some are missing; sequencing was by immunoSEQ multiplex PCR. The sample lists roughly 1.5 million clones, around 98% occurring once. The sample comprised naive CD4+ T cells sorted from blood. Specified subset: CD45RA+ positively selected. The receptors stem from a young man in good health.

CDR3 sequence (DNA): TGCAGCGCCCGTAAGGGCAATCAGCCCCAGCATTTT. This sequence encodes CSARKGNQPQHF. The chain recombines TRBV29-1 with TRBJ1-5; D not certain. This CDR3 region has 12 residues. The V end lost 7 bases, the J end lost 2 bases, and 9 bases lay between the germline ends. CDR1 SQVTM and CDR2 ANQGSEA come from the germline V gene.

V and J are TRBV11-3 and TRBJ1-1, with D unclear. V was cut by 2 bases and J by 5 bases, with 9 bases left in between. Germline lookup yields CDR1 SGHNT and CDR2 YENEEA. The CDR3 extends over 13 amino acids. CDR3 amino acids: CASSLSEETEAFF. CDR3 bases: TGTGCCAGCAGCTTATCGGAGGAAACTGAAGCTTTCTTT.